The T cell receptor beta chain under discussion was sequenced for a study of neurological immune-mediated disorders. Ten or more counts support this clonotype. Its cognate antigen is unknown. Synthesis of cDNA was carried out by template-switch 5'RACE. The reaction used 10-nucleotide random UMIs. TCRdb re-derived calls from the 5' RACE reads in MiXCR, one entry per CDR3 protein. This table has roughly 67,000 distinct CDR3 sequences, 3.5% to 5% appearing once. The CDR3 has 13 residues. With 6 bases removed from V and 2 bases from J, the gap between germline ends came to 11 bases. General study results and limits: In HTLV-1-associated myelopathy, TCR clonal expansion was greatest, whereas multiple sclerosis had the least, falling below healthy controls. When grouped phylogenetically, the repertoires of 18 of the 34 multiple sclerosis patients fell together in one related-CDR3 cluster, which is a possible signature. No CDR3 amino acid sequences recurred among expanded clones across subjects, suggesting private repertoires in all groups.

The sequenced sample was PBMCs. V usage is TRBV12-3 or TRBV12-4 and J usage is TRBJ2-7, with D hard to call. This clonotype originated in a man aged 50-60 years with multiple sclerosis. The CDR3 bases are TGTGCCAGCAGCCCGACAATTACCTACGAGCAGTACTTC. Residues: CASSPTITYEQYF.